This TCR beta chain was identified during a study of T cells expressing NK-cell markers. Study as a whole: The authors derived TCR beta repertoires from sorted CD3+CD56+NKG2C+, CD3+CD56+NKG2C- and CD3+CD56-NKG2C+ T cells.

Using the 5' RACE reads, TCRdb records one entry per CDR3 protein without DNA. The sample's table shows 550,000 to 600,000 distinct CDR3 sequences. This CDR3 is built from 15 residues. Study-wide findings and caveats: In about six donors, dominant CD3+CD56+NKG2C+ clonotypes ranked among the top 10 CD8+ clonotypes. The leading position in the CD3+CD56-NKG2C+ fraction of several donors also went to these clonotypes.

Comment on this clonotype: What it binds is unknown.

This TCR derives from a young man in good health. The chain uses TRBV12-3 or TRBV12-4 and TRBJ1-4. Material for sequencing was blood T cells: a sorted CD56 or NKG2C T cell subset, CD4+ or CD8+ T cells, or bulk PBMC T cells (not recorded which). The CDR3 region is CASSSSLGTREKLFF.